The clone carrying this TCR beta chain occurred once. This sample was taken from a study of blood T cell repertoires in COVID-19. Germline loops: CDR1 SQVTM, CDR2 ANQGSEA. V was pared by 6 bases and J by 1 base, with 3 bases of the junction left unmatched. The CDR3 has 12 residues. Assay used: immunoSEQ multiplex PCR; TCRdb lists only in-frame clones, some missing. The sample records 200,000 to 250,000 clones, under 90% being singletons. The sequencing sample was made of peripheral blood. This TCR was sampled from a man aged 30-40 years with active or convalescent COVID-19. V usage is TRBV29-1 and J usage is TRBJ2-7; TRBD1 matches 7 bases. DNA for the CDR3: TGCAGCGTGGGACAGAGTTCCTACGAGCAGTACTTC. Amino acid sequence: CSVGQSSYEQYF.